The 22 T cell receptor beta chains in this list originate from one sample, sequenced in a study of blood T cells in healthy people across ages. The authors ran a second PCR of about 6 to 12 cycles using a sample-barcoded 5' primer and a J-beta primer mix. One entry per CDR3 protein results from TCRdb running MiXCR on the 5' RACE reads. Of hundreds of thousands of distinct CDR3 sequences in the sample, roughly 21% were seen once. The sample taken for sequencing was blood. The receptors derive from a man between 65 and 85 years old in good health.

In its sample, this clonotype was seen a few times. The chain is built from TRBV28 and TRBJ2-4; TRBD1 aligns across 7 bases. This CDR3 contains 16 residues. V gave up 6 bases and J gave up 0 bases; unmatched junction bases: 8. Germline V gene data show CDR1 as MDHEN and CDR2 as SYDVKM. CDR3 nucleotides: TGTGCCAGCAGATCGGGACAGACAATAGCCAAAAACATTCAGTACTTC. Its translation is CASRSGQTIAKNIQYF. Drawing the rest from reference TRBV28 and TRBJ2-4, the complete variable domain is DVKVTQSSRYLVKRTGEKVFLECVQDMDHENMFWYRQDPGLGLRLIYFSYDVKMKEKGDIPEGYSVSREKKERFSLILESASTNQTSMYLCASRSGQTIAKNIQYFGAGTRLSVL.

V usage is TRBV7-2 and J usage is TRBJ2-5; tentative D call: TRBD2 (5 bases). Germline V gives CDR1 SGHTA, CDR2 FQGNSA. The CDR3 is 16 residues long. Between the trimmed V and J ends, which lost 1 base and 0 bases, there was a span of 12 bases. In nucleotides, the CDR3 is TGTGCCAGCAGCTTAGTAAAACGGGATAACCAAGAGACCCAGTACTTC. Its protein product is CASSLVKRDNQETQYF.

J is TRBJ2-5 and V is TRBV7-2; D remains ambiguous. V lost 1 base and J 9 bases, leaving 18 bases between the germline ends. CDR1 is SGHTA and CDR2 is FQGNSA in the germline V gene. The CDR3 extends over 15 amino acids. CDR3 loop: CASSLEFGYAGAQYF. DNA of the CDR3: TGTGCCAGCAGCTTAGAATTTGGGTATGCTGGGGCCCAGTACTTC.

This clonotype was seen a few times. The chain joins TRBV5-6 to TRBJ2-1; no reliable D call. The germline V and J ends were trimmed by 1 base and 0 bases, with 5 bases remaining between them. This CDR3 is built from 14 residues. Germline values: CDR1 SGHDT, CDR2 YYEEEE. CDR3 sequence reads: CASSLWSSYNEQFF. The CDR3 region has the DNA TGTGCCAGCAGCTTGTGGAGCTCCTACAATGAGCAGTTCTTC.

This clonotype has just a few counts. The rearrangement joins TRBV25-1 to TRBJ2-5; D remains ambiguous. Germline CDR1 and CDR2: MGHDK and SYGVNS. CDR3 length: 13 amino acids. The V end lost 2 bases, the J end lost 4 bases, and 8 bases lay between the germline ends. The DNA of the CDR3 is TGTGCCAGCAGTGAAGGGGTTAGAGAGACCCAGTACTTC. This sequence encodes CASSEGVRETQYF.

The chain combines TRBV29-1 with TRBJ2-3, with D perhaps matching TRBD1 (6 bases). V lost 4 bases, J lost 4 bases, and 9 bases lay in between. Germline CDR1 is SQVTM and CDR2 is ANQGSEA. This CDR3 is built from 12 residues. CDR3 nucleotide sequence: TGCAGCGTTGTGGGGGCTGCAGATACGCAGTATTTT. This sequence encodes CSVVGAADTQYF.

This clonotype was recorded a few times. The V gene is TRBV10-3, the J gene TRBJ2-7; 14 nucleotides align to TRBD2. Germline V gene data show CDR1 as ENHRY and CDR2 as SYGVKD. The CDR3 covers 13 residues. Trimming cost V 8 bases and J 6 bases; bases outside gene matches: 3. The CDR3 sequence: CAIGLAGGSEQYF. The CDR3 coding sequence is TGTGCCATCGGACTAGCGGGAGGATCCGAGCAGTACTTC.

This clonotype has only one observation. One junction end disagrees with the germline gene, perhaps due to a read error. The rearrangement uses TRBV20-1 and TRBJ2-7; 10 bases map to TRBD1. Looked up from germline, CDR1 is DFQATT and CDR2 is SNEGSKA (reference sequence). The CDR3 has 14 amino acids. The CDR3 DNA reads TGCAGTGCACCGAGGGGGGACAGGGGCTACGACCAGTACTTC. It encodes CSAPRGDRGYDQYF.

In its sample, this clonotype was seen a few times. This sequence joins TRBV15 and TRBJ1-1; 7 bases match TRBD1. Unmatched junction bases numbered 12, after V lost 0 bases and J lost 5 bases. CDR3 length equals 17 residues. Germline V gene sequence: CDR1 LNHNV, CDR2 YYDKDF (reference sequence). CDR3 residues: CATSRDIVGQSETEAFF. CDR3 nucleotides: TGTGCCACCAGCAGAGATATTGTGGGACAGTCGGAGACTGAAGCTTTCTTT.

This chain connects TRBV6-1 to TRBJ2-3; 13 nucleotides line up with TRBD2. Germline V lookup: CDR1 MNHNS, CDR2 SASEGT. Trimming cost V 7 bases and J 0 bases; bases outside gene matches: 7. The CDR3 is made up of 17 amino acids. CDR3 residues: CASTGTSGIPSTDTQYF. Written as DNA, the CDR3 is TGTGCCAGCACCGGGACTAGCGGGATCCCTAGCACAGATACGCAGTATTTT.

The table lists this clonotype with a few counts. The chain is built from TRBV7-9 and TRBJ2-5; 12 positions match TRBD2. The J call may be faulty, since TRBJ2-1 better matches the DNA end. The V gene's germline CDR1 is SEHNR and CDR2 FQNEAQ (reference sequence). This CDR3 spans 17 amino acids. In nucleotides, the CDR3 is TGTGCCAGCAGCTTAGGGACTAGCGGGATCACCAGCAATGAGCAGTTCTTC. Its protein is CASSLGTSGITSNEQFF.

This clonotype occurred a few times. A clone one base away is much larger, so this may be a read error. The chain is built from TRBV20-1 and TRBJ2-7; TRBD1 is a possible D gene (6 bases). V was shortened by 6 bases and J by 3 bases, with 15 bases between the two germline ends. The germline V gene has CDR1 DFQATT and CDR2 SNEGSKA (reference sequence). The CDR3 loop spans 13 amino acids. CDR3 bases: TGCAGTGCCCCAAGCAGGGGAAGCTACGAGCAGTACTTC. Translating it yields CSAPSRGSYEQYF.

The gene calls are TRBV28 and TRBJ2-4; D ambiguous. The germline gives CDR1 MDHEN, CDR2 SYDVKM. Trimming pared 3 bases from V and 0 bases from J, leaving 6 bases between. This CDR3 contains 14 residues. CDR3 amino acids: CASSFTLAKNIQYF. For the CDR3, the DNA is TGTGCCAGCAGTTTTACTCTAGCCAAAAACATTCAGTACTTC.

This clonotype was recorded at least ten times. The chain links TRBV10-1 to TRBJ2-1, with 7 bases aligning to TRBD2. The CDR3 extends over 13 amino acids. Germline CDR1 is WNHNN and CDR2 is SYGVQD (reference sequence). The ends lost 6 bases at V and 7 bases at J; junction bases unmatched: 6. CDR3 loop: CASRKGLENEQFF. CDR3 nucleotide sequence: TGCGCCAGCAGAAAAGGACTAGAGAATGAGCAGTTCTTC.

This clonotype was counted between two and nine times. The J gene is TRBJ2-1, the V gene TRBV5-1; D call uncertain. V shed 3 bases and J shed 8 bases, with 6 bases lying between them. The germline CDR1 and CDR2 sequences are SGHRS and YFSETQ. CDR3 length: 11 amino acids. The CDR3 is CASSWGYEQFF. CDR3 in DNA: TGCGCCAGCAGCTGGGGATATGAGCAGTTCTTC.

This clonotype was picked up a small number of times. This chain connects TRBV6-2 or TRBV6-3 to TRBJ2-1, with 13 bases identical to TRBD2. CDR1 and CDR2 from the germline V gene are MNHEY and SVGEGT. This CDR3 has 19 amino acids. V trimming: 0 bases; J trimming: 0 bases; junction bases outside the gene matches: 5. For the CDR3, the DNA is TGTGCCAGCAGTTACTCCATCTGGACTAGCGGGAGCTCCTACAATGAGCAGTTCTTC. Its translation is CASSYSIWTSGSSYNEQFF.

This clonotype turned up a few times. At one end the junction does not follow the germline gene, possibly because of a read error. The chain recombines TRBV20-1 with TRBJ1-4; 11 bases line up with TRBD1. The germline V gene encodes CDR1 DFQATT and CDR2 SNEGSKA (reference sequence). The CDR3 totals 15 residues. The CDR3 nucleotides are TGCAGCGCTAGGACAGGGGGCCCCTCTAATGAAAAACTGTTTTTT. Its translation is CSARTGGPSNEKLFF.

The gene calls are TRBV18 and TRBJ1-5; no clear D gene. V lost 1 base and J 3 bases, leaving 7 bases between the germline ends. In germline, CDR1 is KGHSH, CDR2 LQKENI. This CDR3 spans 14 amino acids. CDR3 bases: TGTGCCAGCTCACCACAAGATTCCAATCAGCCCCAGCATTTT. It yields the protein CASSPQDSNQPQHF.

The CDR3 loop reads CASSLGTGPSNEQFF. The CDR3 DNA sequence: TGCGCCAGCAGCTTGGGTACTGGTCCGTCCAATGAGCAGTTCTTC. J is TRBJ2-1 and V is TRBV5-1; D not certain. V lost 0 bases, J lost 6 bases, and 13 bases lay in between. The CDR3 runs 15 residues. Germline values: CDR1 SGHRS, CDR2 YFSETQ.

The chain is built from TRBV2 and TRBJ2-5; D ambiguous. Judging by the DNA end, TRBJ2-7 fits better; the J call may be wrong. The CDR3 runs 13 residues. CDR1 is SNHLY, CDR2 FYNNEI, per germline. CDR3 sequence: CASKESPDYEQYF. The CDR3 DNA reads TGTGCCAGCAAGGAATCACCGGACTACGAGCAGTACTTC.

This clonotype appeared many times. This chain joins TRBV9 and TRBJ2-5; D remains ambiguous. The CDR3 covers 14 residues. Trimming removed 0 bases at V and 0 bases at J, with 6 bases between. Germline V gives CDR1 SGDLS, CDR2 YYNGEE. The CDR3 sequence is CASSVAGNQETQYF. In nucleotides, the CDR3 is TGTGCCAGCAGCGTAGCGGGCAACCAAGAGACCCAGTACTTC.

Points on this clonotype: This clone may be a read error of a much larger clone one base away. The chain carries TRBV28 and TRBJ2-1; 11 positions agree with TRBD1. J lost 9 bases, V lost 6 bases, and 4 bases had no gene match. From germline, CDR1 is MDHEN and CDR2 SYDVKM. This CDR3 region has 13 residues. The CDR3 DNA reads TGTGCCAGCAGGTGGACAGGGGGCAGTGAGCAGTTCTTC. Amino acid sequence: CASRWTGGSEQFF.